This T cell receptor (beta chain) was found in a study of shared clonotypes between healthy human individuals. Worth noting for this clone: Its antigen remains unknown.

Some clones are missing from TCRdb's copy, which holds only in-frame ones; the method was immunoSEQ multiplex PCR. Of about 2.4 million clones listed, around nine tenths are singletons. The germline CDR1 and CDR2 sequences are SEHNR and FQNEAQ (reference sequence). This CDR3 comprises 13 residues. V was shortened by 4 bases and J by 5 bases, with 9 bases between the two germline ends. Study-wide results and limits: Donor clonotype sharing was expected to depend on sequencing depth.

The sequence came from a young man in good health. The sample comprised naive CD4+ T cells sorted from blood. Sample subset: CD45RA+ positively selected. The chain has TRBV7-9 and TRBJ2-1, with D possibly TRBD2 on 5 matching bases. The CDR3, as DNA: TGTGCCAGCAGCTCTGCGGGCCACAATGAGCAGTTCTTC. Translating it yields CASSSAGHNEQFF.